A single sample is the source of the 22 T cell receptor beta chains below, sequenced in a study of T-cell reconstitution after alpha-beta-depleted transplantation in children. Preparation of the TCRbeta library was carried out with unique molecular identifiers. One entry per CDR3 protein results from TCRdb running MiXCR on the PCR reads. Here the sample spans 95,000 to 150,000 distinct CDR3 sequences, 23% being singletons. Sequences were derived from PBMCs, mostly from graft donor cells, sampled 180 days after TCRalphabeta/CD19-depleted stem cell transplant. The receptors were gathered from a male patient under 10 years old who had a stem cell transplant for chronic granulomatous disease, so the T cells may come from the graft donor.

The table lists this clonotype with many counts. This chain links TRBV5-1 with TRBJ2-1; perhaps TRBD2 as D (6 bases). CDR3 length equals 14 residues. Germline lookup yields CDR1 SGHRS and CDR2 YFSETQ. V lost 1 base, J lost 8 bases, and 13 bases lay in between. CDR3 coding DNA: TGCGCCAGCAGCTTGTTCGGGAGTCGCGATGAGCAGTTCTTC. It encodes CASSLFGSRDEQFF.

This clonotype was counted at least ten times. The chain couples TRBV28 to TRBJ2-3; 8 nucleotides match TRBD1. V lost 5 bases, J lost 3 bases, and 7 bases stayed unmatched. CDR3 length: 15 amino acids. Germline V gene data show CDR1 as MDHEN and CDR2 as SYDVKM. Written as DNA, the CDR3 is TGTGCCAGCAGTACGGACAGGGAAGGGACAGATACGCAGTATTTT. This gives the protein CASSTDREGTDTQYF.

This clonotype was found many times. The V and J genes are TRBV5-1 and TRBJ2-3; D may be TRBD2 (6 bases). In germline, CDR1 is SGHRS, CDR2 YFSETQ. The CDR3 is 15 amino acids. Trimming left V 4 bases short and J 2 bases short, with 14 bases between. In nucleotides, the CDR3 is TGCGCCAGCAGCCTGGGGACTGGGGTCACAGATACGCAGTATTTT. This gives the protein CASSLGTGVTDTQYF.

This chain joins TRBV12-3 or TRBV12-4 and TRBJ2-2, with D perhaps matching TRBD2 (6 bases). The CDR3 covers 15 residues. V was clipped by 0 bases and J by 5 bases, with 10 bases between them. CDR3 DNA sequence: TGTGCCAGCAGTTTAGCAGGGAGGTATACCGGGGAGCTGTTTTTT. This translates into CASSLAGRYTGELFF.

This chain joins TRBV7-2 and TRBJ2-5; the D gene is possibly TRBD1 (5 bases). V lost 2 bases, J lost 4 bases, and 8 bases lay in between. The CDR3 is made up of 13 amino acids. Germline loops: CDR1 SGHTA, CDR2 FQGNSA. The CDR3: CASSLSGIETQYF. The CDR3 nucleotides read TGTGCCAGCAGCTTATCAGGGATAGAGACCCAGTACTTC.

This clonotype was counted between two and nine times. The chain couples TRBV27 to TRBJ2-7; TRBD2 matches at 7 bases. The CDR3 length is 14 residues. V was clipped by 2 bases and J by 4 bases; unmatched bases: 5. Per germline, CDR1 MNHEY and CDR2 SMNVEV (reference sequence). CDR3 DNA: TGTGCCAGCAGTTTAGATCGACTAGCATACGAGCAGTACTTC. Encoded protein: CASSLDRLAYEQYF.

The rearrangement uses TRBV20-1 and TRBJ2-4, with D possibly matching TRBD2 (5 bases). Per the germline V gene, CDR1 is DFQATT and CDR2 is SNEGSKA (reference sequence). The CDR3 extends over 14 amino acids. V gave up 0 bases and J gave up 9 bases, with 15 bases separating them. CDR3 amino acids: CSARDEAGNAIQYF. The CDR3 DNA is TGCAGTGCTAGAGATGAGGCCGGGAATGCCATTCAGTACTTC.

The V call is TRBV12-3 or TRBV12-4, the J call TRBJ2-7; perhaps TRBD1 as D (5 bases). Trimming stripped 6 bases from V and 7 bases from J, with 16 bases between. The CDR3 extends over 13 amino acids. Written as DNA, the CDR3 is TGTGCCAGCAGCCTTGACAGCCTCCGGGAGCAGTACTTC. The encoded protein is CASSLDSLREQYF.

At least ten counts were recorded for this clonotype. J is TRBJ1-3 and V is TRBV27, with a possible D match to TRBD1 (5 bases). V lost 4 bases and J lost 2, with 15 bases in between. This CDR3 has 16 residues. Germline CDR1 reads MNHEY; CDR2 reads SMNVEV (reference sequence). This chain's CDR3 is CASSSLGWGPGNTIYF. The CDR3 DNA is TGTGCCAGCAGTTCGCTCGGGTGGGGCCCTGGAAACACCATATATTTT.

This clonotype was counted ten times or more. The chain has TRBV29-1 and TRBJ2-7; TRBD1 or TRBD2 may be the D gene (5 bases each). Germline values: CDR1 SQVTM, CDR2 ANQGSEA. The CDR3 loop spans 13 amino acids. The V end was cut by 7 bases, the J end by 3 bases, with 16 bases between. The CDR3: CSAANGGSYEQYF. CDR3 nucleotide sequence: TGCAGCGCCGCGAATGGGGGAAGCTACGAGCAGTACTTC.

This clonotype was seen ten or more times. The rearrangement links TRBV12-3 or TRBV12-4 to TRBJ1-2, with a tentative D call TRBD1 (6 bases). The CDR3 has 14 amino acids. V shed 8 bases and J shed 7 bases, with 20 bases lying between them. The DNA for the CDR3 is TGTGCCAGCCGGCCTGACAGGTCTTATGTTGGCTACACCTTC. Amino acid sequence: CASRPDRSYVGYTF.

The rearrangement joins TRBV11-2 to TRBJ2-7, with 7 bases aligning to TRBD1. This CDR3 spans 14 amino acids. Germline loops: CDR1 SGHAT, CDR2 FQNNGV. The V gene end was trimmed by 4 bases and the J gene end by 6 bases; junction bases not matched to a gene: 9. Here the CDR3 DNA reads TGTGCCAGCAGCTCCCTCGACGACAGGGCCGAGCAGTACTTC. It is translated as CASSSLDDRAEQYF. The complete variable domain, with remaining parts taken from reference TRBV11-2 and TRBJ2-7, reads EAGVAQSPRYKIIEKRQSVAFWCNPISGHATLYWYQQILGQGPKLLIQFQNNGVVDDSQLPKDRFSAERLKGVDSTLKIQPAKLEDSAVYLCASSSLDDRAEQYFGPGTRLTVT.

The table lists this clonotype with a few counts. The chain carries TRBV7-6 and TRBJ1-1, with D possibly TRBD1 on 5 matching bases. This CDR3 has 15 amino acids. Trimming cost V 5 bases and J 0 bases, with 13 bases left between them. The germline V gene has CDR1 SGHVS and CDR2 FNYEAQ. Here the CDR3 DNA reads TGTGCCAGCAGCCCCCGGGACCAAATGAACACTGAAGCTTTCTTT. Protein product: CASSPRDQMNTEAFF. The full variable domain, its missing parts supplied by reference TRBV7-6 and TRBJ1-1, is GAGVSQSPRYKVTKRGQDVALRCDPISGHVSLYWYRQALGQGPEFLTYFNYEAQQDKSGLPNDRFSAERPEGSISTLTIQRTEQRDSAMYRCASSPRDQMNTEAFFGQGTRLTVV.

This clonotype was counted only a few times. The chain has TRBV29-1 and TRBJ2-2, with D possibly being TRBD2 (7 bases). CDR1 and CDR2 from the germline V gene are SQVTM and ANQGSEA. The CDR3 is 14 amino acids. V lost 8 bases and J 5 bases, leaving 18 bases between the germline ends. The CDR3 coding sequence is TGCAGCAACTGGGGGGGGGGCGGTACCGGGGAGCTGTTTTTT. It yields the protein CSNWGGGGTGELFF.

A few counts support this clonotype. The J gene is TRBJ2-1, the V gene TRBV20-1; TRBD2 might be the D (7 bases). CDR1 and CDR2 (germline): DFQATT, SNEGSKA (reference sequence). V lost 2 bases and J 7 bases, leaving 15 bases between the germline ends. The CDR3 contains 14 residues. The CDR3 region has the DNA TGCAGTGCTAGACGTGGGGGGGCCCGGAATGAGCAGTTCTTC. It specifies CSARRGGARNEQFF.

This clonotype was recorded many times. V gene TRBV12-3 or TRBV12-4 combines with J gene TRBJ1-3, with D tentatively TRBD1 (6 bases). V was trimmed by 4 bases and J by 2 bases, leaving 12 bases between them. CDR3 length: 15 amino acids. The DNA for the CDR3 is TGTGCCAGCAGTTACCGAGGGGGGCCTGGAAACACCATATATTTT. This translates into CASSYRGGPGNTIYF.

This chain uses TRBV7-2 with TRBJ2-5; D is unresolved. CDR3 size: 14 residues. The ends were cut back, 3 bases at V and 9 bases at J, with 17 bases in the middle. Germline CDR1 SGHTA, CDR2 FQGNSA. The CDR3 nucleotides read TGTGCCAGCAGCTTTTGGGCCGGACCATACTCCCAGTACTTC. Encoded protein: CASSFWAGPYSQYF.

This clonotype was observed a few times. This sequence joins TRBV7-3 and TRBJ2-2; D is unclear. Trimming shortened V by 6 bases and J by 6 bases, and 11 bases separated the two germline ends. The CDR3 covers 13 residues. CDR1 is SGHTA, CDR2 FQGTGA, per germline. CDR3 nucleotide sequence: TGTGCCAGCAGGTCCCCTAAGGCCGGGGAGCTGTTTTTT. Translating it yields CASRSPKAGELFF.

The CDR3: CASSSDIYNQPQHF. In DNA, the CDR3 is TGTGCCAGCAGTTCGGACATATACAATCAGCCCCAGCATTTT. The chain joins TRBV2 to TRBJ1-5; tentatively, D is TRBD1 (5 bases). Germline V lookup: CDR1 SNHLY, CDR2 FYNNEI. Trimming removed 5 bases from V and 3 bases from J, with 11 bases in between. The CDR3 covers 14 residues.

This clonotype turned up a few times. The chain employs TRBV6-1 and TRBJ2-1; the match to TRBD1 covers 7 bases. The V gene end was trimmed by 9 bases and the J gene end by 2 bases; junction bases not matched to a gene: 4. CDR1 is MNHNS, CDR2 SASEGT, per germline. The CDR3 is 13 residues long. The CDR3 is CASATGAYNEQFF. The CDR3 nucleotides are TGTGCCAGTGCTACAGGGGCCTACAATGAGCAGTTCTTC.

This clonotype has a count of ten or more. Here the CDR3 DNA reads TGTGCCAGCAGCGTAGCTTGGGGACAGGCCTACGAGCAGTACTTC. Protein product: CASSVAWGQAYEQYF. The rearrangement links TRBV9 to TRBJ2-7; 8 nucleotides match TRBD1. This CDR3 has 15 residues. Germline V gene sequence: CDR1 SGDLS, CDR2 YYNGEE. V gave up 0 bases and J gave up 2 bases; unmatched junction bases: 4.

In this sample, this clonotype turned up many times. The chain employs TRBV29-1 and TRBJ2-1, with TRBD2 matching 8 bases. The CDR3 runs 14 residues. The germline V gene has CDR1 SQVTM and CDR2 ANQGSEA. The V gene end was trimmed by 2 bases and the J gene end by 2 bases; junction bases not matched to a gene: 2. CDR3 coding DNA: TGCAGCGTTGAAAGCGGGAGAGCCTACAATGAGCAGTTCTTC. It translates to CSVESGRAYNEQFF.